The next 27 T cell receptor beta chains were all read from a single sample in a study of Graves' ophthalmopathy and Graves' hyperthyroidism. The study amplified TCR beta CDR3 regions using RNA transcripts. Second-round multiplex PCR followed a first-round RT-PCR using HTBI primers. TCRdb independently ran MiXCR on the multiplex PCR reads; one entry per CDR3 protein. The data contain 600,000 to 650,000 distinct CDR3 sequences, 20% to 25% of them singletons. The source material was peripheral blood. The receptor set was obtained from a woman between 18 and 29 years old with stable Graves' hyperthyroidism. Some clones in this sample may be carry-over from other donors' samples.

The chain carries TRBV7-3 and TRBJ2-5; D tentatively fits TRBD1 or TRBD2 (5 bases each). The CDR3 has 15 amino acids. Germline lookup yields CDR1 SGHTA and CDR2 FQGTGA. Trimming took off 4 bases at V and 3 bases at J, with 15 bases between the two ends. The CDR3 here is CASSSGTPGKETQYF. Written as DNA, the CDR3 is TGTGCCAGCAGCTCCGGGACCCCTGGAAAAGAGACCCAGTACTTC.

This chain links TRBV6-5 with TRBJ2-7, with D maybe TRBD2 (5 bases). From germline, CDR1 is MNHEY and CDR2 SVGAGI. Trimming removed 2 bases at V and 1 base at J, with 9 bases between. CDR3 length equals 14 residues. CDR3 sequence (DNA): TGTGCCAGCAGTTACCGCGGGCAGTCCTACGAGCAGTACTTC. This sequence encodes CASSYRGQSYEQYF.

Ten or more counts support this clonotype. V usage is TRBV28 and J usage is TRBJ1-5; D remains unclear. Germline V gene data show CDR1 as MDHEN and CDR2 as SYDVKM. This CDR3 comprises 13 residues. V lost 5 bases to trimming and J lost 6 bases, with 11 bases between them. The CDR3 DNA sequence: TGTGCCAGCAGTCCGACTGAGAGTCAGCCCCAGCATTTT. Encoded protein: CASSPTESQPQHF.

This clonotype has at least ten counts. V and J are TRBV6-1 and TRBJ1-2; D is unclear. CDR1 is MNHNS, CDR2 SASEGT, per germline. Trimming shortened V by 0 bases and J by 3 bases, and 11 bases separated the two germline ends. The CDR3 runs 15 residues. The CDR3 sequence is CASSEARQSHYGYTF. The CDR3 DNA is TGTGCCAGCAGTGAAGCTCGGCAGAGCCACTATGGCTACACCTTC.

In this sample, this clonotype turned up many times. The J gene is TRBJ1-2, the V gene TRBV14; 8 nucleotides align to TRBD1. Per the germline V gene, CDR1 is SGHDN and CDR2 is FVKESK. The trim removed 5 bases at V and 2 bases at J, leaving 7 bases unmatched. This CDR3 region has 15 residues. The chain's CDR3 is CASSGRTGKNYGYTF. Written as DNA, the CDR3 is TGTGCCAGCAGCGGACGGACAGGGAAGAACTATGGCTACACCTTC.

The CDR3 loop reads CASSYYLGDEAFF. The CDR3 coding sequence is TGTGCCAGCAGTTACTATCTCGGGGACGAAGCTTTCTTT. The chain couples TRBV6-2 or TRBV6-3 to TRBJ1-1; tentative D call: TRBD1 (5 bases). The CDR3 is 13 residues long. V lost 1 base to trimming and J lost 8 bases, with 11 bases between them. Germline CDR1 and CDR2: MNHEY and SVGEGT.

This clonotype was recorded at least ten times. The V and J genes are TRBV9 and TRBJ2-7; D possibly corresponds to TRBD2 (5 bases). The germline gives CDR1 SGDLS, CDR2 YYNGEE. The CDR3 contains 15 residues. Between the trimmed V and J ends, which lost 0 bases and 0 bases, there was a span of 10 bases. The DNA of the CDR3 is TGTGCCAGCAGCGTAGGTCCCGGGAACTCCTACGAGCAGTACTTC. Encoded protein: CASSVGPGNSYEQYF.

The rearrangement joins TRBV12-3 or TRBV12-4 to TRBJ1-3, with 8 bases aligning to TRBD1. The CDR3 is 16 amino acids. Trimming cost V 5 bases and J 4 bases; bases outside gene matches: 10. The CDR3 coding sequence is TGTGCCAGCAGTCTCGACCGGACAGGGCCAGGAAACACCATATATTTT. Its protein product is CASSLDRTGPGNTIYF.

The chain is built from TRBV19 and TRBJ1-2; tentatively, D is TRBD1 (6 bases). The CDR3 spans 15 residues. Germline CDR1 reads LNHDA; CDR2 reads SQIVND (reference sequence). Trimming shortened V by 5 bases and J by 4 bases, and 17 bases separated the two germline ends. The DNA of the CDR3 is TGTGCCAGTAGTCCGCCCGGGGGGCAGGTCTATGGCTACACCTTC. Translation: CASSPPGGQVYGYTF.

In this sample, this clonotype turned up many times. The V call is TRBV12-3 or TRBV12-4, the J call TRBJ2-7; 7 positions agree with TRBD1. V was pared by 6 bases and J by 4 bases, with 9 bases of the junction left unmatched. The CDR3 spans 14 residues. The CDR3, as DNA: TGTGCCAGCAGACAGTCCCGGGACAGTTACGAGCAGTACTTC. This gives the protein CASRQSRDSYEQYF.

In its sample, this clonotype was seen many times. V and J are TRBV6-5 and TRBJ1-6, with D tentatively TRBD1 (5 bases). Trimming removed 5 bases from V and 6 bases from J, with 14 bases in between. CDR1 MNHEY and CDR2 SVGAGI come from the germline V gene. This CDR3 has 15 amino acids. CDR3 sequence reads: CASSVLGVGNSPLHF. As DNA, the CDR3 is TGTGCCAGCAGTGTACTAGGGGTGGGTAATTCACCCCTCCACTTT.

The sample holds a few counts of this clonotype. The rearrangement links TRBV12-3 or TRBV12-4 to TRBJ2-2, with 9 bases identical to TRBD1. The CDR3 runs 16 residues. Losses at the gene ends were 6 bases for V and 2 bases for J; bases not matched to a gene: 7. The CDR3 DNA reads TGTGCCAGCAGCCCGGTGGGACAGGGAAACACCGGGGAGCTGTTTTTT. The encoded protein is CASSPVGQGNTGELFF.

The chain combines TRBV6-2 or TRBV6-3 with TRBJ2-7; D is uncertain. The CDR3 extends over 13 amino acids. The germline V gene encodes CDR1 MNHEY and CDR2 SVGEGT. Between the trimmed V and J ends, which lost 2 bases and 3 bases, there was a span of 8 bases. The CDR3 DNA is TGTGCCAGCAGTTACAGACCTCTCTACGAGCAGTACTTC. Protein sequence: CASSYRPLYEQYF.

This clonotype came up many times. This rearrangement joins TRBV18 to TRBJ1-2, with D possibly TRBD1 on 5 matching bases. This CDR3 comprises 14 residues. Germline V gene lookup returns CDR1 KGHSH and CDR2 LQKENI. Trimming left V 6 bases short and J 2 bases short, with 13 bases between. The CDR3 sequence is CASSPDSGNYGYTF. The CDR3 nucleotides read TGTGCCAGCTCCCCTGACAGTGGGAACTATGGCTACACCTTC.

The chain combines TRBV20-1 with TRBJ1-4; TRBD1 agrees at 10 bases. This CDR3 is 12 amino acids long. Trimming removed 6 bases from V and 8 bases from J; junction bases left unmatched: 3. The germline V gene encodes CDR1 DFQATT and CDR2 SNEGSKA (reference sequence). As DNA, the CDR3 is TGCAGTGCCGGACAGGGGGGGGAAAAACTGTTTTTT. Residues: CSAGQGGEKLFF.

This clonotype was seen at least ten times. The chain has TRBV29-1 and TRBJ2-5, with 8 positions matching TRBD1. Germline loops: CDR1 SQVTM, CDR2 ANQGSEA. The junction had 5 bases not matched to a gene; V was cut back by 7 bases and J by 1 base. CDR3 length: 13 residues. This CDR3 reads CSAGDRSQETQYF. The CDR3, as DNA: TGCAGCGCGGGGGACAGGAGCCAAGAGACCCAGTACTTC. Combining the CDR3 with reference TRBV29-1 and TRBJ2-5 gives the whole variable domain SAVISQKPSRDICQRGTSLTIQCQVDSQVTMMFWYRQQPGQSLTLIATANQGSEATYESGFVIDKFPISRPNLTFSTLTVSNMSPEDSSIYLCSAGDRSQETQYFGPGTRLLVL.

In the case of this clonotype: A much more abundant neighbour one base away suggests this may be a read error. The chain carries TRBV2 and TRBJ1-2; tentative D call: TRBD1 (6 bases). V lost 6 bases, J lost 2 bases, and 13 bases lay in between. The germline V gene has CDR1 SNHLY and CDR2 FYNNEI. This CDR3 contains 14 residues. The CDR3 is CASRTQGTNYGYTF. CDR3 coding DNA: TGTGCCAGCAGGACGCAGGGGACCAACTATGGCTACACCTTC. Full variable domain (remainder filled in from reference TRBV2 and TRBJ1-2): EPEVTQTPSHQVTQMGQEVILRCVPISNHLYFYWYRQILGQKVEFLVSFYNNEISEKSEIFDDQFSVERPDGSNFTLKIRSTKLEDSAMYFCASRTQGTNYGYTFGSGTRLTVV.

Note on this clonotype: This may stem from a read error, because a much larger clone lies one nucleotide away. The chain uses TRBV5-1 and TRBJ2-5; D uncertain. The CDR3 loop spans 13 amino acids. Germline CDR1 and CDR2: SGHRS and YFSETQ. CDR3 coding DNA: TGCGCCAGCAGCGTCGACACGCAAGAGACCCAGGACTTC. Amino acid sequence: CASSVDTQETQDF.

The chain employs TRBV9 and TRBJ1-1; 7 bases fit TRBD1. The CDR3 loop spans 16 amino acids. The germline V gene encodes CDR1 SGDLS and CDR2 YYNGEE. V trimming: 7 bases; J trimming: 0 bases; junction bases outside the gene matches: 12. The CDR3 spells CASQTIGTDLNTEAFF. Here the CDR3 DNA reads TGTGCCAGCCAAACTATCGGGACAGACCTGAACACTGAAGCTTTCTTT.

The gene calls are TRBV7-8 and TRBJ1-1; D might be TRBD1 (5 bases). The V gene's germline CDR1 is SGHVS and CDR2 FQNEAQ. This CDR3 is built from 14 residues. V was pared by 3 bases and J by 1 base, with 9 bases between. The CDR3 here is CASSFGHQNTEAFF. CDR3 nucleotide sequence: TGTGCCAGCAGCTTTGGACACCAGAACACTGAAGCTTTCTTT. The full variable domain, rest sourced from reference TRBV7-8 and TRBJ1-1, is GAGVSQSPRYKVAKRGQDVALRCDPISGHVSLFWYQQALGQGPEFLTYFQNEAQLDKSGLPSDRFFAERPEGSVSTLKIQRTQQEDSAVYLCASSFGHQNTEAFFGQGTRLTVV.

This clonotype was counted at least ten times. At one end, the junction sequence differs from germline, possibly due to a read error. The chain uses TRBV5-1 and TRBJ1-1, with D possibly being TRBD1 (5 bases). CDR1 SGHRS and CDR2 YFSETQ come from the germline V gene. The CDR3 sequence is 14 residues long. DNA of the CDR3: TGTGCCAGCAGCTTAGCCGGGGCGGGCACTGAAGCTTTCTTT. Translating it yields CASSLAGAGTEAFF.

This clonotype was detected many times. The gene calls are TRBV6-1 and TRBJ2-7; 8 bases are a match to TRBD1. CDR3 length: 13 residues. CDR1 and CDR2 from the germline V gene are MNHNS and SASEGT. V lost 7 bases and J lost 7; bases outside the gene matches: 9. The CDR3 is CASIRDRLGEQYF. Written as DNA, the CDR3 is TGTGCCAGCATTCGGGACAGGCTCGGAGAGCAGTACTTC.

This clonotype has a count of ten or more. This sequence joins TRBV6-6 and TRBJ2-5, with D possibly called TRBD1 or TRBD2 (6 bases each). Germline loops: CDR1 MNHNY, CDR2 SVGAGI (reference sequence). Deletions cut 5 bases from V and 5 bases from J, with 18 bases between. This CDR3 has 15 residues. The chain's CDR3 is CASSTGTERHETQYF. The CDR3 bases are TGTGCCAGCAGTACAGGGACTGAGCGTCATGAGACCCAGTACTTC.

The chain recombines TRBV6-1 with TRBJ1-2; no firm D call. CDR1 is MNHNS and CDR2 is SASEGT in the germline V gene. The CDR3 loop spans 13 amino acids. Trimming cost V 8 bases and J 4 bases, with 14 bases left between them. The CDR3 is CASFLLGGYGYTF. Here the CDR3 DNA reads TGTGCCAGCTTCCTCTTAGGCGGCTATGGCTACACCTTC.

The gene calls are TRBV12-3 or TRBV12-4 and TRBJ2-7; 10 nucleotides line up with TRBD2. J gave up 2 bases and V 5 bases, and 3 bases lay outside the gene matches. The CDR3 sequence is 14 residues long. This CDR3 is CASSASGGTYEQYF. CDR3 coding DNA: TGTGCCAGCAGTGCTAGCGGGGGAACCTACGAGCAGTACTTC.

This clonotype was counted at least ten times. This sequence joins TRBV27 and TRBJ1-1, with D uncertain. Germline values: CDR1 MNHEY, CDR2 SMNVEV (reference sequence). The CDR3 runs 15 residues. The V and J ends lost 8 bases and 0 bases respectively, with 16 bases between them. The CDR3 DNA is TGTGCCAGCTCCCGTGAGGGAGAAATGAACACTGAAGCTTTCTTT. Protein sequence: CASSREGEMNTEAFF.

This clonotype showed up many times. It may be a read error: a sequence one base away is much more abundant. The missing conserved phenylalanine or tryptophan at the end of this CDR3 makes a read error likely. V usage is TRBV12-3 or TRBV12-4 and J usage is TRBJ1-2; D unclear. The CDR3 contains 16 residues. Trimming took off 7 bases at V and 4 bases at J, with 22 bases between the two ends. The CDR3 spells CASTPFPPPAPYGYTL. For the CDR3, the DNA is TGTGCCAGCACCCCCTTCCCTCCCCCCGCGCCCTATGGCTACACCCTC.